These 27 T cell receptor beta chains originate from one sample sequenced in a study of T cell responses to AZD1222 COVID-19 vaccine. Assay used: immunoSEQ multiplex PCR; TCRdb lists only in-frame clones, some missing. The sample holds tens of thousands of clones, 80% to 90% seen once. The sequences come from peripheral blood, collected 28 days after the second AZD1222 dose. The receptor set was obtained from an adult who received the AZD1222 COVID-19 vaccine.

The chain employs TRBV9 and TRBJ1-4, with TRBD1 identical over 10 bases. The CDR3 contains 16 residues. V was clipped by 5 bases and J by 5 bases; unmatched bases: 9. The germline V gene encodes CDR1 SGDLS and CDR2 YYNGEE. The CDR3 is CASSVTGTGENEKLFF. The CDR3 DNA reads as TGTGCCAGCAGTGTTACCGGGACAGGGGAGAATGAAAAACTGTTTTTT.

The gene calls are TRBV30 and TRBJ1-1; D gene ambiguous. This CDR3 comprises 15 residues. V gave up 0 bases and J gave up 4 bases, with 15 bases separating them. Germline V lookup: CDR1 GTSNPN, CDR2 SVGIG (reference sequence). DNA of the CDR3: TGTGCCTGGAGTGTACACAAACTTGGCGGCACTGAAGCTTTCTTT. Translation: CAWSVHKLGGTEAFF.

This clone is a singleton in its sample. The genes are TRBV11-3 and TRBJ1-1, with TRBD1 matching over 7 bases. Looked up from germline, CDR1 is SGHNT and CDR2 is YENEEA. The length of the CDR3 is 15 residues. V lost 4 bases to trimming and J lost 3 bases; unmatched junction nucleotides: 8. CDR3 nucleotides: TGTGCCAGCAGCTCGGGGACAGAGAGAGACACTGAAGCTTTCTTT. Translated: CASSSGTERDTEAFF.

The rearrangement links TRBV3-1 (or the pseudogene TRBV3-2) to TRBJ2-7; 10 nucleotides align to TRBD1. The CDR3 loop spans 14 amino acids. CDR1 and CDR2 from the germline V gene are LGHDT and YNNKEL (reference sequence). V lost 3 bases, J lost 3 bases, and 2 bases stayed unmatched. CDR3 loop: CASSHGTGVYEQYF. The CDR3 DNA sequence: TGTGCCAGCAGCCATGGGACAGGGGTCTACGAGCAGTACTTC.

The V call is TRBV25-1, the J call TRBJ1-1; 7 bases fit TRBD1. V shed 3 bases, J shed 3 bases, and the junction held 10 bases outside the gene matches. The germline V gene has CDR1 MGHDK and CDR2 SYGVNS. The CDR3 sequence is 16 residues long. CDR3 in amino acids: CASSDRTGVAHTEAFF. In nucleotides, the CDR3 is TGTGCCAGCAGTGATCGTACAGGGGTCGCCCACACTGAAGCTTTCTTT.

The V call is TRBV6-5, the J call TRBJ1-1; no reliable D call. Trimming stripped 4 bases from V and 4 bases from J, with 13 bases between. CDR3 size: 14 residues. Germline V gene lookup returns CDR1 MNHEY and CDR2 SVGAGI. The CDR3: CASSWIGRVTEAFF. The CDR3 nucleotides read TGTGCCAGCAGTTGGATAGGGAGGGTCACTGAAGCTTTCTTT.

The chain recombines TRBV7-3 with TRBJ2-1; D is undetermined. Trimming took 1 base from V and 8 from J, leaving 21 bases between them. CDR3 size: 17 residues. Germline values: CDR1 SGHTA, CDR2 FQGTGA. The CDR3 DNA is TGTGCCAGCAGCTTAAGCCCCCAGCGTTTTCCCGGGTATGAGCAGTTCTTC. Its protein is CASSLSPQRFPGYEQFF.

The chain recombines TRBV2 with TRBJ2-5; a possible D gene is TRBD2 (5 bases). This CDR3 spans 13 amino acids. Trimming took 8 bases from V and 5 from J, leaving 15 bases between them. In germline, CDR1 is SNHLY, CDR2 FYNNEI. The CDR3: CASGKTTTETQYF. DNA for the CDR3: TGTGCCAGCGGAAAGACTACTACGGAGACCCAGTACTTC.

This clone was seen a few times. The chain links TRBV6-5 to TRBJ1-2; 8 bases are a match to TRBD1. Germline lookup yields CDR1 MNHEY and CDR2 SVGAGI. The CDR3 extends over 13 amino acids. The ends lost 6 bases at V and 8 bases at J; junction bases unmatched: 8. The CDR3 region is CASSPTGARGYTF. DNA for the CDR3: TGTGCCAGCAGCCCGACAGGGGCGAGGGGCTACACCTTC.

This chain connects TRBV6-1 to TRBJ1-5; D gene unclear. The V end was cut by 4 bases, the J end by 8 bases, with 21 bases between. The CDR3 contains 16 residues. Germline CDR1 is MNHNS and CDR2 is SASEGT. The CDR3 loop reads CASSGPGGSEAEPQHF. The CDR3, as DNA: TGTGCCAGCAGTGGTCCGGGAGGGTCGGAAGCGGAGCCCCAGCATTTT.

This chain links TRBV5-6 with TRBJ1-2; D is unresolved. The V gene lost 0 bases and the J gene lost 0 bases, with 6 bases spanning the gap. Per germline, CDR1 SGHDT and CDR2 YYEEEE. CDR3 length: 14 amino acids. CDR3 bases: TGTGCCAGCAGCTTGGACAGTTCTAACTATGGCTACACCTTC. This encodes CASSLDSSNYGYTF.

V and J are TRBV7-9 and TRBJ1-2, with a weak D call TRBD1 (6 bases). The V gene's germline CDR1 is SEHNR and CDR2 FQNEAQ (reference sequence). Trimming stripped 2 bases from V and 8 bases from J, with 9 bases between. The CDR3 length is 12 residues. CDR3: CASSLNREGYTF. The DNA for the CDR3 is TGTGCCAGCAGCTTAAACAGGGAAGGCTACACCTTC.

The rearrangement links TRBV6-1 to TRBJ2-3; 10 bases are a match to TRBD2. Germline lookup yields CDR1 MNHNS and CDR2 SASEGT. The ends lost 4 bases at V and 4 bases at J; junction bases unmatched: 8. The CDR3 extends over 16 amino acids. CDR3 DNA sequence: TGTGCCAGCAGTGGTCTAGCGGGAGTCGGCGCAGATACGCAGTATTTT. Its protein product is CASSGLAGVGADTQYF.

The chain has TRBV5-5 and TRBJ1-2; D gene ambiguous. Trimming took 0 bases from V and 6 from J, leaving 9 bases between them. This CDR3 comprises 13 residues. CDR1 and CDR2 from the germline V gene are SGHKS and YYEKEE (reference sequence). Here the CDR3 DNA reads TGTGCCAGCAGCTTGGCGCGGGAAAATGGCTACACCTTC. Translating it yields CASSLARENGYTF.

This clone was found once. This chain joins TRBV5-5 and TRBJ1-6; D might be TRBD1 (5 bases). Looked up from germline, CDR1 is SGHKS and CDR2 is YYEKEE (reference sequence). CDR3 length: 14 residues. V lost 0 bases and J lost 12, with 13 bases in between. The CDR3 here is CASSLEGQGVPLHF. CDR3 in DNA: TGTGCCAGCAGCTTGGAGGGCCAGGGAGTACCCCTCCACTTT. Full variable domain (missing parts from reference TRBV5-5 and TRBJ1-6): DAGVTQSPTHLIKTRGQQVTLRCSPISGHKSVSWYQQVLGQGPQFIFQYYEKEERGRGNFPDRFSARQFPNYSSELNVNALLLGDSALYLCASSLEGQGVPLHFGNGTRLTVT.

This chain uses TRBV3-1 (or the pseudogene TRBV3-2) with TRBJ2-5; D remains ambiguous. CDR1 LGHDT and CDR2 YNNKEL come from the germline V gene (reference sequence). The V and J ends lost 3 bases and 2 bases respectively, with 13 bases between them. The CDR3 loop spans 15 amino acids. This chain's CDR3 is CASSHLDGRQETQYF. The CDR3 DNA sequence: TGTGCCAGCAGCCACCTGGACGGAAGACAAGAGACCCAGTACTTC.

The chain joins TRBV7-9 to TRBJ2-3, with D possibly matching TRBD2 (5 bases). Germline V CDR1 and CDR2: SEHNR, FQNEAQ (reference sequence). Trimming stripped 4 bases from V and 2 bases from J, with 13 bases between. This CDR3 is 15 amino acids long. The CDR3 coding sequence is TGTGCCAGCAGCTCGGACTTGACGAACACAGATACGCAGTATTTT. It specifies CASSSDLTNTDTQYF.

V is TRBV19 and J is TRBJ2-2; D gene ambiguous. Trimming took 0 bases from V and 5 from J, leaving 10 bases between them. CDR1 is LNHDA and CDR2 is SQIVND in the germline V gene (reference sequence). The length of the CDR3 is 15 residues. Here the CDR3 DNA reads TGTGCCAGTAGTATAGAGACGGCTAGTACCGGGGAGCTGTTTTTT. This translates into CASSIETASTGELFF.

The CDR3 bases are TGTGCTAGTGGTTTGGGACCCCCGGGACAGGGACATGGCTACACCTTC. Translation gives CASGLGPPGQGHGYTF. This rearrangement joins TRBV12-5 to TRBJ1-2, with TRBD1 matching 9 bases. V was pared by 1 base and J by 6 bases, with 9 bases of the junction left unmatched. The CDR3 is 16 amino acids. The germline V gene encodes CDR1 LGHNT and CDR2 FRNRAP.

The rearrangement uses TRBV18 and TRBJ2-1, with D possibly matching TRBD2 (5 bases). CDR3 length equals 13 residues. Germline lookup yields CDR1 KGHSH and CDR2 LQKENI. The V gene lost 2 bases and the J gene lost 6 bases, with 8 bases spanning the gap. The CDR3 sequence is CASSPEGRNEQFF. CDR3 nucleotide sequence: TGTGCCAGCTCACCAGAGGGTCGCAATGAGCAGTTCTTC.

The V gene is TRBV30, the J gene TRBJ2-7; 8 bases match TRBD2. Trimming at V came to 2 bases and at J to 0 bases, leaving 12 bases not matched to a gene. The CDR3 extends over 17 amino acids. Germline lookup yields CDR1 GTSNPN and CDR2 SVGIG (reference sequence). CDR3 residues: CAWSPRPLTSVSYEQYF. The CDR3 coding sequence is TGTGCCTGGAGTCCCCGACCCCTGACTAGCGTCTCCTACGAGCAGTACTTC.

This clone has only one observation. J is TRBJ1-2 and V is TRBV2; D unresolved. CDR1 is SNHLY, CDR2 FYNNEI, per germline. Trimming shortened V by 2 bases and J by 8 bases, and 12 bases separated the two germline ends. The CDR3 extends over 13 amino acids. The CDR3 nucleotides read TGTGCCAGCAGTGAACGGTGGGTCGAGGGCTACACCTTC. Translation: CASSERWVEGYTF.

The gene calls are TRBV4-1 and TRBJ2-2, with 7 positions matching TRBD2. With 1 base clipped from V and 7 bases from J, the junction kept 9 bases outside the gene matches. The CDR3 is made up of 16 amino acids. Germline V gene data show CDR1 as MGHRA and CDR2 as YSYEKL. For the CDR3, the DNA is TGCGCCAGCAGCCAAGCCGGGACCCCGGGGGGCGGGGAGCTGTTTTTT. Translating gives CASSQAGTPGGGELFF.

The chain is built from TRBV5-1 and TRBJ1-5; 8 bases fit TRBD1. The CDR3 is 16 amino acids. CDR1 SGHRS and CDR2 YFSETQ come from the germline V gene. V dropped 4 bases and J dropped 4; count of bases not matched to a gene: 10. CDR3 sequence reads: CASSPGSTGGNQPQHF. In nucleotides, the CDR3 is TGCGCCAGCAGCCCTGGTAGCACAGGGGGGAATCAGCCCCAGCATTTT.

The chain couples TRBV24-1 to TRBJ2-3, with D hard to call. Germline loops: CDR1 KGHDR, CDR2 SFDVKD. Trimming shortened V by 9 bases and J by 3 bases, and 15 bases separated the two germline ends. This CDR3 is built from 14 residues. This CDR3 is CATRRAAETDTQYF. The CDR3 DNA reads TGTGCCACCCGACGGGCGGCGGAGACAGATACGCAGTATTTT.

The chain uses TRBV25-1 and TRBJ1-4, with 7 positions matching TRBD1. This CDR3 spans 14 amino acids. The V segment lost 6 bases and the J segment 8 bases; nucleotides outside the gene matches: 9. The germline V gene encodes CDR1 MGHDK and CDR2 SYGVNS. The CDR3 here is CASSRGALEEKLFF. CDR3 nucleotides: TGTGCCAGCAGCAGGGGGGCACTGGAGGAAAAACTGTTTTTT.

The V call is TRBV15, the J call TRBJ1-2; D gene ambiguous. Looked up from germline, CDR1 is LNHNV and CDR2 is YYDKDF (reference sequence). CDR3 length equals 13 residues. V shed 6 bases and J shed 0 bases, with 8 bases lying between them. CDR3 coding DNA: TGTGCCACCAGGCTCAACCCTAACTATGGCTACACCTTC. Translating gives CATRLNPNYGYTF. Variable domain in full (rest from reference TRBV15 and TRBJ1-2): DAMVIQNPRYQVTQFGKPVTLSCSQTLNHNVMYWYQQKSSQAPKLLFHYYDKDFNNEADTPDNFQSRRPNTSFCFLDIRSPGLGDTAMYLCATRLNPNYGYTFGSGTRLTVV.